The source of this T cell receptor beta chain is a study of blood T cell repertoires in COVID-19. The CDR3 totals 14 residues. V was trimmed by 8 bases and J by 3 bases, leaving 16 bases between them. CDR1 is SGHAT and CDR2 is FQDESV in the germline V gene (reference sequence). Repertoires were generated with immunoSEQ multiplex PCR, while TCRdb's copy carries only in-frame clones and drops some. The data hold about 300,000 clones, with 65% to 85% observed a single time. Source material: peripheral blood. This clonotype was obtained from a woman between 50 and 59 years old with acute or convalescent COVID-19. This chain connects TRBV11-1 to TRBJ1-2, with D unresolved. CDR3 protein: CASANLRGDYGYTF. CDR3 DNA: TGTGCCAGCGCTAATTTGAGAGGTGACTATGGCTACACCTTC.